A single sample is the source of the 2 T cell receptor beta chains below, sequenced in a study of blood T cell repertoires in COVID-19. The data were produced by immunoSEQ multiplex PCR, yet TCRdb's version contains in-frame clones alone and is incomplete. This table has fewer than 200,000 clones, around 83% appearing once. Sequencing used peripheral blood. These receptors came from a woman aged 70-85 years with COVID-19, enrolled during active disease.

The V call is TRBV2, the J call TRBJ2-7; D is uncertain. Germline V gene lookup returns CDR1 SNHLY and CDR2 FYNNEI. V dropped 1 base and J dropped 2 bases, with 12 bases sitting between them. The CDR3 sequence is 15 residues long. CDR3 protein: CASSEGASLTYEQYF. The CDR3 bases are TGTGCCAGCAGTGAAGGCGCATCTCTCACCTACGAGCAGTACTTC. Full variable domain (outside the CDR3, taken from reference TRBV2 and TRBJ2-7): EPEVTQTPSHQVTQMGQEVILRCVPISNHLYFYWYRQILGQKVEFLVSFYNNEISEKSEIFDDQFSVERPDGSNFTLKIRSTKLEDSAMYFCASSEGASLTYEQYFGPGTRLTVT.

The V and J genes are TRBV28 and TRBJ2-5; TRBD2 agrees at 9 bases. Germline V lookup: CDR1 MDHEN, CDR2 SYDVKM. There are 15 residues in the CDR3. The V gene end was trimmed by 4 bases and the J gene end by 5 bases; junction bases not matched to a gene: 8. This CDR3 is CASSSPASGIETQYF. As DNA, the CDR3 is TGTGCCAGCAGTTCCCCGGCTAGCGGGATTGAGACCCAGTACTTC.